A selection of T cell receptor beta chains follows, all from one sample in a study of blood T cells in healthy people across ages. TCRdb re-derived calls from the 5' RACE reads in MiXCR, one entry per CDR3 protein. Among some 550,000 distinct CDR3 sequences listed, around half were seen once. Sequencing input: blood. These receptors originate from a man older than 75 in good health. CDR3s include the opening cysteine and the closing phenylalanine or tryptophan. D genes are given only for firm matches. Clone sizes are given selectively: once, few, many, or a class where the clone is expanded.

v_call: TRBV7-8; clone_size: NA; d_call: NA; j_call: TRBJ1-1; cdr3_aa: CASSLLQKNTEAFF; cdr3_nt: TGTGCCAGCAGCTTACTCCAGAAGAACACTGAAGCTTTCTTT
v_call: TRBV10-3; clone_size: NA; d_call: TRBD2; j_call: TRBJ2-5; cdr3_aa: CAISGGSGGLETQYF; cdr3_nt: TGTGCCATCAGTGGAGGGAGCGGGGGCCTAGAGACCCAGTACTTC
v_call: TRBV7-2; clone_size: NA; d_call: NA; j_call: TRBJ1-6; cdr3_aa: CASSTSGGVDSPLHF; cdr3_nt: TGTGCCAGCAGCACCTCCGGGGGGGTAGACTCACCCCTCCACTTT
v_call: TRBV29-1; clone_size: many; d_call: NA; j_call: TRBJ2-7; cdr3_aa: CSVGLSSYEQYF; cdr3_nt: TGCAGCGTTGGGCTTAGCTCCTACGAGCAGTACTTC
v_call: TRBV5-1; clone_size: NA; d_call: NA; j_call: TRBJ1-1; cdr3_aa: CASSLGGGENTEAFF; cdr3_nt: TGCGCCAGCAGCTTGGGTGGGGGAGAAAACACTGAAGCTTTCTTT
v_call: TRBV5-1; clone_size: NA; d_call: TRBD1; j_call: TRBJ1-1; cdr3_aa: CASMGGTGGVNTEAFF; cdr3_nt: TGCGCCAGCATGGGGGGGACAGGGGGCGTGAACACTGAAGCTTTCTTT
v_call: TRBV10-3; clone_size: NA; d_call: NA; j_call: TRBJ2-7; cdr3_aa: CAISPNGANSEQYF; cdr3_nt: TGTGCCATCAGCCCAAATGGGGCGAATTCCGAGCAGTACTTC
v_call: TRBV25-1; clone_size: NA; d_call: TRBD1; j_call: TRBJ2-1; cdr3_aa: CASSESGQGGGNEQFF; cdr3_nt: TGTGCCAGCAGTGAATCGGGACAGGGCGGGGGTAATGAGCAGTTCTTC
v_call: TRBV12-3/TRBV12-4; clone_size: NA; d_call: NA; j_call: TRBJ1-1; cdr3_aa: CASSLNPTTVAFF; cdr3_nt: TGTGCCAGCAGTTTAAACCCAACGACAGTAGCTTTCTTT
v_call: TRBV9; clone_size: NA; d_call: NA; j_call: TRBJ2-3; cdr3_aa: CASSVSLTDTQYF; cdr3_nt: TGTGCCAGCAGCGTAAGTCTGACAGATACGCAGTATTTT
v_call: TRBV4-3; clone_size: NA; d_call: NA; j_call: TRBJ1-6; cdr3_aa: CASSQEQRSSPLHF; cdr3_nt: TGCGCCAGCAGCCAAGAACAGAGGAGTTCACCCCTCCACTTT
v_call: TRBV7-2; clone_size: many; d_call: TRBD2; j_call: TRBJ2-5; cdr3_aa: CASSWILAGGRETQYF; cdr3_nt: TGTGCCAGCAGCTGGATACTAGCGGGAGGGCGAGAGACCCAGTACTTC
v_call: TRBV7-2; clone_size: NA; d_call: TRBD1; j_call: TRBJ2-1; cdr3_aa: CASSQNRDRGRNEQFF; cdr3_nt: TGTGCCAGCAGCCAGAACCGGGACAGGGGGCGGAATGAGCAGTTCTTC
v_call: TRBV27; clone_size: NA; d_call: TRBD1; j_call: TRBJ1-2; cdr3_aa: CASSSLGQSVYGYTF; cdr3_nt: TGTGCCAGCAGTTCCCTGGGACAGTCGGTCTATGGCTACACCTTC
v_call: TRBV29-1; clone_size: NA; d_call: NA; j_call: TRBJ2-2; cdr3_aa: CSVELGTTGELFF; cdr3_nt: TGCAGCGTTGAACTAGGGACCACCGGGGAGCTGTTTTTT
v_call: TRBV10-3; clone_size: once; d_call: TRBD2; j_call: TRBJ2-1; cdr3_aa: CAISEGHGGRANEQFF; cdr3_nt: TGTGCCATCAGTGAGGGACATGGCGGGAGGGCCAATGAGCAGTTCTTC
v_call: TRBV20-1; clone_size: NA; d_call: NA; j_call: TRBJ1-2; cdr3_aa: CSALTTGNYGYTF; cdr3_nt: TGCAGTGCCCTTACAACAGGGAACTATGGCTACACCTTC
v_call: TRBV9; clone_size: NA; d_call: NA; j_call: TRBJ2-1; cdr3_aa: CASSVGTNTYNEQFF; cdr3_nt: TGTGCCAGCAGCGTCGGGACAAACACCTACAATGAGCAGTTCTTC
v_call: TRBV12-3/TRBV12-4; clone_size: few; d_call: TRBD1; j_call: TRBJ1-1; cdr3_aa: CASSDSGTATEAFF; cdr3_nt: TGTGCCAGCAGCGACTCCGGGACAGCCACTGAAGCTTTCTTT
v_call: TRBV4-3; clone_size: NA; d_call: NA; j_call: TRBJ1-2; cdr3_aa: CASSQDGVSYGYTF; cdr3_nt: TGCGCCAGCAGCCAAGATGGGGTTTCCTATGGCTACACCTTC
v_call: TRBV2; clone_size: NA; d_call: TRBD1; j_call: TRBJ1-2; cdr3_aa: CASSERTGDSGYTF; cdr3_nt: TGTGCCAGCAGTGAACGGACAGGGGACTCTGGCTACACCTTC
v_call: TRBV7-2; clone_size: few; d_call: TRBD1; j_call: TRBJ2-1; cdr3_aa: CASSDWTGGVNEQFF; cdr3_nt: TGTGCCAGCAGCGACTGGACAGGGGGCGTGAATGAGCAGTTCTTC
v_call: TRBV20-1; clone_size: NA; d_call: NA; j_call: TRBJ1-1; cdr3_aa: CSARAFPNTEAFF; cdr3_nt: TGCAGTGCTAGGGCGTTCCCGAACACTGAAGCTTTCTTT
v_call: TRBV4-3; clone_size: NA; d_call: NA; j_call: TRBJ1-1; cdr3_aa: CASSQGLQNTEAFF; cdr3_nt: TGCGCCAGCAGCCAAGGGTTACAGAACACTGAAGCTTTCTTT